This record covers a single TCR beta chain. Its antigen is unknown. TCRdb's copy holds only in-frame clones and misses some; the assay was immunoSEQ multiplex PCR. The repertoire holds about 170,000 clones, with 70% to 90% as singletons. With 1 base removed from V and 0 bases from J, the gap between germline ends came to 14 bases. Germline V gives CDR1 SGHDT, CDR2 YYEEEE. CDR3 length: 17 amino acids. This specimen belongs to a study of T cell responses to AZD1222 COVID-19 vaccine. Whole-study results and caveats: Repertoire collection took place solely once the T cell response had peaked. Possibly, clonal diversity was underestimated; donors were largely white British and included more females. Seropositive status at baseline applied to only a handful of AZD1222 recipients. Spike-wide coverage was observed for vaccine-associated CD4 TCRs, with dominant responses at 160-218 and 743-854.

Source: peripheral blood, taken 28 days after the second AZD1222 dose. This clonotype originated in an adult who received the AZD1222 COVID-19 vaccine. The gene calls are TRBV5-6 and TRBJ2-1; D gene uncertain. In DNA, the CDR3 is TGTGCCAGCAGCTTGACCCGATTGGGATCCTCCTACAATGAGCAGTTCTTC. It codes for CASSLTRLGSSYNEQFF.